This is a list of T cell receptor beta chains from one sample in a study of post-analysis software for immune sequencing data. TCRdb redid the calling of the PCR reads with MiXCR, one entry per CDR3 protein. The sample records 450,000 or so distinct CDR3 sequences, approximately 45% being singletons. Sequenced material: blood. The receptors come from a girl aged 5-17 years with multiple sclerosis. Both conserved end residues are part of each CDR3. A D gene is named only where the DNA matches it firmly. Not every row has a clone size; where given, it reads once, few, many or a size class.

clone size	V gene	J gene	CDR3 length	D gene	CDR3 protein	CDR3 DNA
few	TRBV27	TRBJ2-3	14	NA	CASSLRGRADTQYF	TGTGCCAGCAGTTTAAGAGGGAGAGCAGATACGCAGTATTTT
NA	TRBV7-2	TRBJ2-1	14	NA	CASKDVGSYNEQFF	TGTGCCAGCAAGGATGTGGGCTCCTACAATGAGCAGTTCTTC
NA	TRBV7-8	TRBJ1-5	16	NA	CASSLVGAQVNQPQHF	TGTGCCAGCAGCTTAGTGGGGGCGCAGGTCAATCAGCCCCAGCATTTT
few	TRBV11-1	TRBJ2-3	14	NA	CASRRVGSGPTQYF	TGTGCCAGCAGACGTGTGGGTAGCGGACCAACGCAGTATTTT
NA	TRBV28	TRBJ1-5	19	TRBD1	CASSLRGQGRLSSNQPQHF	TGTGCTAGCAGTTTGCGGGGACAGGGCCGGCTCTCAAGCAATCAGCCCCAGCATTTT
NA	TRBV7-9	TRBJ2-5	15	NA	CASSPSRVQQETQYF	TGTGCCAGCAGCCCCAGCCGGGTCCAACAAGAGACCCAGTACTTC
once	TRBV14	TRBJ2-1	15	NA	CASRRTGDSYNEQFF	TGTGCCAGCAGAAGAACGGGGGACTCCTACAATGAGCAGTTCTTC
few	TRBV20-1	TRBJ2-1	15	TRBD2	CSARKREGGSNEQFF	TGCAGTGCTAGAAAGCGGGAGGGAGGGTCCAATGAGCAGTTCTTC
few	TRBV10-3	TRBJ2-7	13	TRBD1	CAISFQGDYEQYF	TGTGCCATCAGCTTTCAGGGGGACTACGAGCAGTACTTC
few	TRBV9	TRBJ2-6	15	NA	CASSVAGAGANVLTF	TGTGCCAGCAGCGTAGCGGGAGCTGGGGCCAACGTCCTGACTTTC
NA	TRBV6-1	TRBJ1-1	13	NA	CANRQTSNTEAFF	TGTGCCAATCGACAGACCTCGAACACTGAAGCTTTCTTT
few	TRBV20-1	TRBJ2-5	12	NA	CSATQYQETQYF	TGCAGTGCTACCCAGTACCAAGAGACCCAGTACTTC
NA	TRBV6-2/TRBV6-3	TRBJ2-5	14	NA	CASRNGGAQETQYF	TGTGCCAGCAGAAACGGTGGAGCGCAAGAGACCCAGTACTTC
NA	TRBV7-3	TRBJ1-1	13	NA	CASSSWASTEAFF	TGTGCCAGCAGCTCCTGGGCCAGCACTGAAGCTTTCTTT
NA	TRBV20-1	TRBJ2-1	14	NA	CSARWQIGYNEQFF	TGCAGTGCTAGATGGCAGATAGGTTACAATGAACAGTTCTTC
NA	TRBV20-1	TRBJ2-7	14	NA	CSARGPRSSYKQYF	TGCAGTGCTAGGGGACCGCGGAGCTCCTACAAGCAGTACTTC
NA	TRBV5-6	TRBJ2-7	17	TRBD1	CASSLELGQSYGREQYF	TGTGCCAGCAGCTTGGAGTTGGGACAGAGTTATGGGCGCGAGCAGTACTTC
few	TRBV28	TRBJ1-2	11	NA	CASSFFEGYTF	TGTGCCAGCAGTTTCTTCGAGGGCTACACCTTC
NA	TRBV3-1	TRBJ2-7	16	TRBD1	CASSQAGTGAGYEQYF	TGTGCCAGCAGCCAAGCTGGGACAGGGGCCGGTTACGAGCAGTACTTC
NA	TRBV20-1	TRBJ2-1	17	NA	CSAPPGVAGTAYNEQFF	TGCAGTGCTCCCCCCGGGGTAGCGGGGACAGCCTACAATGAGCAGTTCTTC
few	TRBV7-9	TRBJ1-1	13	NA	CASSLESNTEAFF	TGTGCCAGCAGCTTAGAATCGAACACTGAAGCTTTCTTT
NA	TRBV7-3	TRBJ2-1	20	TRBD2	CASSYAPGLAGGPVYNGQFF	TGTGCCAGCAGCTACGCTCCGGGACTAGCGGGAGGGCCGGTATACAATGGGCAGTTCTTC
NA	TRBV28	TRBJ2-1	16	TRBD2	CASSSPGTSGHNEQFF	TGTGCCAGCAGCTCCCCCGGGACTAGCGGCCACAATGAGCAGTTCTTC
NA	TRBV6-1	TRBJ2-5	17	TRBD1	CASSEATRTGNWETQYF	TGTGCCAGCAGTGAAGCAACTCGGACAGGGAATTGGGAGACCCAGTACTTC
once	TRBV24-1	TRBJ1-5	14	NA	CATSDSNRDQPQHF	TGTGCCACCAGTGATAGTAACAGGGATCAGCCCCAGCATTTT
NA	TRBV5-1	TRBJ1-2	16	NA	CASSLVREGPNYGYTF	TGCGCCAGCAGCTTGGTTCGAGAGGGACCAAACTATGGCTACACCTTC
many	TRBV12-3/TRBV12-4	TRBJ1-2	12	NA	CASRGEGYGYTF	TGTGCCTCCCGAGGGGAGGGGTATGGCTACACCTTC
few	TRBV12-3/TRBV12-4	TRBJ2-6	15	NA	CASSSTGEWANVLTF	TGTGCCAGCAGTTCGACAGGCGAGTGGGCCAACGTCCTGACTTTC
many	TRBV5-1	TRBJ2-1	15	TRBD2	CASSSGTSGYNEQFF	TGTGCCAGCAGTTCCGGGACTAGCGGCTACAATGAGCAGTTCTTC
NA	TRBV7-9	TRBJ2-7	14	NA	CASSLATLPYEQYF	TGTGCCAGCAGCTTAGCGACGCTCCCCTACGAGCAGTACTTC
once	TRBV20-1	TRBJ2-1	16	TRBD2	CSARLAGGISCNEQFF	TGCAGTGCTAGGCTAGCGGGGGGGATCTCCTGCAATGAGCAGTTCTTC
NA	TRBV5-1	TRBJ2-3	14	NA	CASSLPDRTDTQYF	TGCGCCAGCAGCTTGCCAGATAGAACAGATACGCAGTATTTT
few	TRBV4-2	TRBJ2-4	17	TRBD2	CASSQNILAGGRNIQYF	TGTGCCAGCAGCCAAAACATACTAGCGGGAGGACGGAACATTCAGTACTTC
once	TRBV7-9	TRBJ2-1	14	NA	CASSFTRGSQEQFF	TGTGCCAGCAGCTTTACTAGAGGCTCCCAAGAGCAGTTCTTC
NA	TRBV5-1	TRBJ2-1	14	TRBD1	CASSLRTGGDEQFF	TGCGCCAGCAGCTTGCGTACAGGGGGCGATGAGCAGTTCTTC
NA	TRBV7-2	TRBJ2-7	15	TRBD2	CASSLGTSGGYEQYF	TGTGCCAGCAGCTTGGGGACTAGCGGGGGCTACGAGCAGTACTTC
once	TRBV6-2/TRBV6-3	TRBJ2-1	12	NA	CASSYYAREQFF	TGTGCCAGCAGTTACTATGCCAGGGAGCAGTTCTTC
NA	TRBV4-3	TRBJ2-1	15	NA	CASSQDRVGDNEQFF	TGCGCCAGCAGCCAAGATCGGGTAGGGGACAATGAGCAGTTCTTC
NA	TRBV28	TRBJ2-1	16	TRBD2	CASSLGGSGRGNEQFF	TGTGCCAGCAGTCTAGGGGGTAGCGGGAGGGGGAATGAGCAGTTCTTC
NA	TRBV20-1	TRBJ2-7	14	NA	CSARAGTLYNEQYF	TGCAGTGCTAGAGCCGGGACTCTATACAATGAGCAGTACTTC
NA	TRBV29-1	TRBJ2-7	11	NA	CSVALSYEQYF	TGCAGCGTGGCACTCTCCTACGAGCAGTACTTC
NA	TRBV20-1	TRBJ1-5	15	TRBD1	CSAGTGGNANQPQHF	TGCAGTGCTGGTACAGGGGGCAATGCGAATCAGCCCCAGCATTTT
few	TRBV28	TRBJ2-7	15	TRBD2	CASSLVAGLTYEQYF	TGTGCCAGCAGTTTAGTAGCGGGGTTGACCTACGAGCAGTACTTC
NA	TRBV7-3	TRBJ2-7	14	NA	CASSFPGVGNEQYF	TGTGCCAGCAGCTTCCCAGGGGTCGGGAACGAGCAGTACTTC
once	TRBV5-1	TRBJ1-2	12	NA	CASSPGLEGYTF	TGCGCCAGCAGCCCGGGCCTCGAGGGCTACACCTTC